This T cell receptor beta chain is drawn from a study of graft-versus-host responses after intestinal transplantation. Study details: Recipients got multivisceral, liver-intestinal, or isolated intestinal transplants.

Notes on the study in general: Declines in HvG clones occurring early post-transplant were associated with peak circulating GvH clone levels. GvH clones appeared in recipient marrow, some first in ileum or blood.

Points on this clone: Its specificity is not known.

The CDR3 covers 14 residues. Germline CDR1 is LNHDA and CDR2 is SQIVND (reference sequence). Trimming left V 3 bases short and J 4 bases short, with 13 bases between. Profiling relied on immunoSEQ multiplex PCR, and the TCRdb table lists in-frame clones only, not all of them. Of approximately 58,000 clones listed, under 95% are singletons. The source is a human patient who received an intestinal transplant, so some T cells may come from the graft donor. The sequencing used PBMCs, collected around 120 days after intestinal transplantation. This chain joins TRBV19 and TRBJ2-7; possible D gene TRBD1, 5 bases. The CDR3 sequence: CASSIAAGSYEQYF. The CDR3 DNA follows: TGTGCCAGTAGTATTGCGGCAGGGTCGTACGAGCAGTACTTC.